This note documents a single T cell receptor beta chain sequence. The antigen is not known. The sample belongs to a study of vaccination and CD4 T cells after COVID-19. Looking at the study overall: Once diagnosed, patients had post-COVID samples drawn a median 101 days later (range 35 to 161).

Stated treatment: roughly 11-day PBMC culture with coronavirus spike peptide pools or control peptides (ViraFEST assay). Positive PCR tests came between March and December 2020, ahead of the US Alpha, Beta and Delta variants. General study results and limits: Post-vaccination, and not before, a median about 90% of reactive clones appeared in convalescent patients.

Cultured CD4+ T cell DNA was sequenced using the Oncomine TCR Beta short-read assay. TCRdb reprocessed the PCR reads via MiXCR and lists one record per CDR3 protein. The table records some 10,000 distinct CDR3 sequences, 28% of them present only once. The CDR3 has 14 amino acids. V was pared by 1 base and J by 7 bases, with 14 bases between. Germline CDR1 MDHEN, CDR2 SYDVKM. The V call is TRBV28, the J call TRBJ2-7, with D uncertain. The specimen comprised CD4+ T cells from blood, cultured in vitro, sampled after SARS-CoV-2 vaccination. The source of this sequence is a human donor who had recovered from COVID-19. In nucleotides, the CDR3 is TGTGCCAGCAGTTTATCGCAACCCTATAGTGAGCAGTACTTC. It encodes CASSLSQPYSEQYF.